Below, 26 T cell receptor beta chains from the same sample are listed, as sequenced in a study of OX40 agonist ivuxolimab in advanced cancers. Some clones are missing from TCRdb's copy, which holds only in-frame ones; the method was immunoSEQ multiplex PCR. Seen here are tens of thousands of clones, approximately 81% observed once, and the top ten hold roughly 0.74%. Source: CD4+ or CD8+ T cells sorted from blood, taken in a trial of the OX40 agonist ivuxolimab. The receptors were gathered from an adult with an advanced solid tumor such as melanoma, head and neck, liver or kidney cancer.

The rearrangement links TRBV9 to TRBJ2-2; TRBD1 agrees at 8 bases. The V and J ends lost 1 base and 6 bases, in that order; junction bases with no gene match: 14. CDR1 is SGDLS and CDR2 is YYNGEE in the germline V gene. The length of the CDR3 is 18 residues. The CDR3: CASSVMMAPGQAAGELFF. The CDR3, as DNA: TGTGCCAGCAGCGTAATGATGGCACCGGGACAGGCAGCCGGGGAGCTGTTTTTT.

V gene TRBV19 combines with J gene TRBJ2-1, with D unresolved. Trimming cost V 7 bases and J 8 bases, with 21 bases left between them. Per the germline V gene, CDR1 is LNHDA and CDR2 is SQIVND (reference sequence). The CDR3 totals 15 residues. CDR3 residues: CASTTWLGQWDEQFF. The CDR3 DNA is TGTGCCAGTACCACCTGGTTGGGCCAGTGGGATGAGCAGTTCTTC.

The V and J genes are TRBV7-2 and TRBJ2-5; D perhaps matches TRBD2 (5 bases). The CDR3 is 15 amino acids. CDR1 and CDR2 from the germline V gene are SGHTA and FQGNSA. V lost 5 bases and J lost 7, with 20 bases in between. The CDR3 reads CASSAGWLALGTQYF. CDR3 nucleotide sequence: TGTGCCAGCAGCGCCGGTTGGTTAGCGCTGGGGACCCAGTACTTC.

The chain combines TRBV10-3 with TRBJ1-4, with D unresolved. Germline assignment: CDR1 ENHRY and CDR2 SYGVKD. V lost 8 bases to trimming and J lost 8 bases, with 15 bases between them. The length of the CDR3 is 13 residues. DNA of the CDR3: TGTGCCATCCGACCTCCCGAGGGCGAAAAACTGTTTTTT. This sequence encodes CAIRPPEGEKLFF.

The rearrangement links TRBV19 to TRBJ1-6; tentative D call: TRBD1 (6 bases). The CDR3 spans 15 residues. The V end lost 7 bases, the J end lost 10 bases, and 20 bases lay between the germline ends. CDR1 LNHDA and CDR2 SQIVND come from the germline V gene (reference sequence). The CDR3 sequence is CASTGTYRGQSPLHF. For the CDR3, the DNA is TGTGCCAGTACGGGGACATATAGGGGCCAGTCACCCCTCCACTTT.

Only one count was recorded for this clone. This rearrangement joins TRBV7-2 to TRBJ1-2, with TRBD1 matching 7 bases. Trimming at V came to 0 bases and at J to 5 bases, leaving 3 bases not matched to a gene. The germline V gene has CDR1 SGHTA and CDR2 FQGNSA. The CDR3 contains 14 residues. CDR3 sequence reads: CASSLARGNYGYTF. The DNA for the CDR3 is TGTGCCAGCAGCTTAGCCAGGGGGAATTATGGCTACACCTTC.

The chain couples TRBV11-2 to TRBJ1-5, with D uncertain. Trimming removed 5 bases from V and 1 base from J, with 6 bases in between. The V gene's germline CDR1 is SGHAT and CDR2 FQNNGV. The CDR3 loop spans 13 amino acids. The chain's CDR3 is CASSDLSNQPQHF. The CDR3 DNA sequence: TGTGCCAGCAGCGATTTGAGCAATCAGCCCCAGCATTTT. Together with reference TRBV11-2 and TRBJ1-5, the CDR3 gives the full variable domain: EAGVAQSPRYKIIEKRQSVAFWCNPISGHATLYWYQQILGQGPKLLIQFQNNGVVDDSQLPKDRFSAERLKGVDSTLKIQPAKLEDSAVYLCASSDLSNQPQHFGDGTRLSIL.

This chain joins TRBV7-9 and TRBJ1-4, with D perhaps TRBD1 (5 bases). The ends were cut back, 8 bases at V and 5 bases at J, with 15 bases in the middle. Germline CDR1 reads SEHNR; CDR2 reads FQNEAQ (reference sequence). The CDR3 length is 14 residues. The chain's CDR3 is CASDARGRNEKLFF. The DNA for the CDR3 is TGTGCCAGCGACGCGAGGGGCAGGAATGAAAAACTGTTTTTT. The variable domain in full, with the rest retrieved from reference TRBV7-9 and TRBJ1-4, is DTGVSQNPRHKITKRGQNVTFRCDPISEHNRLYWYRQTLGQGPEFLTYFQNEAQLEKSRLLSDRFSAERPKGSFSTLEIQRTEQGDSAMYLCASDARGRNEKLFFGSGTQLSVL.

The DNA of the CDR3 is TGTGCCAGCAGCTTGAATGGGTTGTACGAAGCTTTCTTT. Translation: CASSLNGLYEAFF. The chain has TRBV5-4 and TRBJ1-1; D is unclear. The V gene lost 1 base and the J gene lost 8 bases, with 12 bases spanning the gap. The V gene's germline CDR1 is SGHNT and CDR2 YYREEE (reference sequence). This CDR3 region has 13 residues.

V and J are TRBV27 and TRBJ2-1, with 7 nucleotides matching TRBD2. V was clipped by 0 bases and J by 9 bases; unmatched bases: 2. Germline lookup yields CDR1 MNHEY and CDR2 SMNVEV (reference sequence). The CDR3 consists of 13 residues. DNA of the CDR3: TGTGCCAGCAGTTTATCGGGCGGGGGTGAGCAGTTCTTC. Translation gives CASSLSGGGEQFF.

This chain connects TRBV5-1 to TRBJ1-4, with D possibly being TRBD1 (5 bases). Germline CDR1 and CDR2: SGHRS and YFSETQ. The CDR3 extends over 14 amino acids. Trimming took 0 bases from V and 6 from J, leaving 9 bases between them. The CDR3 nucleotides are TGCGCCAGCAGCTTGGGAAGGGGTGATGAAAAACTGTTTTTT. Amino acids: CASSLGRGDEKLFF. Full variable domain (missing parts from reference TRBV5-1 and TRBJ1-4): KAGVTQTPRYLIKTRGQQVTLSCSPISGHRSVSWYQQTPGQGLQFLFEYFSETQRNKGNFPGRFSGRQFSNSRSEMNVSTLELGDSALYLCASSLGRGDEKLFFGSGTQLSVL.

This clone was counted only a few times. The rearrangement links TRBV7-9 to TRBJ1-3; D call uncertain. CDR3 length: 13 residues. Germline-derived CDR1 and CDR2 are SEHNR and FQNEAQ (reference sequence). The germline V and J ends were trimmed by 2 bases and 4 bases, with 6 bases remaining between them. CDR3 region: CASSLSGGNTIYF. The CDR3, as DNA: TGTGCCAGCAGCTTATCGGGCGGAAACACCATATATTTT. The complete variable domain, with remaining parts taken from reference TRBV7-9 and TRBJ1-3, reads DTGVSQNPRHKITKRGQNVTFRCDPISEHNRLYWYRQTLGQGPEFLTYFQNEAQLEKSRLLSDRFSAERPKGSFSTLEIQRTEQGDSAMYLCASSLSGGNTIYFGEGSWLTVV.

This clone was counted only a few times. The chain joins TRBV7-2 to TRBJ2-5; 10 nucleotides align to TRBD2. After removal of 5 bases from V and 1 base from J, the junction contained 7 bases not matched to a gene. The CDR3 spans 16 residues. CDR1 is SGHTA, CDR2 FQGNSA, per germline. Here the CDR3 reads CASSIGGLAVQETQYF. Here the CDR3 DNA reads TGTGCCAGCAGCATAGGAGGACTAGCGGTCCAAGAGACCCAGTACTTC.

This clone was observed once. The chain joins TRBV6-5 to TRBJ1-1; D possibly corresponds to TRBD1 (5 bases). Trimming removed 6 bases at V and 7 bases at J, with 15 bases between. Germline assignment: CDR1 MNHEY and CDR2 SVGAGI. CDR3 length: 13 residues. The CDR3 loop reads CASSQRGRVEAFF. The CDR3 bases are TGTGCCAGCAGCCAACGGGGCAGAGTTGAAGCTTTCTTT.

The chain recombines TRBV19 with TRBJ2-7; possible D gene TRBD1, 6 bases. Germline CDR1 reads LNHDA; CDR2 reads SQIVND (reference sequence). V shed 5 bases and J shed 3 bases, with 14 bases lying between them. The CDR3 totals 14 residues. The CDR3 bases are TGTGCCAGTAGTTTCTCCTCACAGGGCTACGAGCAGTACTTC. Encoded protein: CASSFSSQGYEQYF.

CDR3 nucleotide sequence: TGTGCCAGCAGCAATTTCAGAAGCCAGCCCCACTATGGCTACACCTTC. Its protein is CASSNFRSQPHYGYTF. The gene calls are TRBV21-1 and TRBJ1-2. TRBV21-1 is marked as a pseudogene. This CDR3 has 16 amino acids.

This sequence joins TRBV7-2 and TRBJ1-2; D remains ambiguous. This CDR3 has 13 residues. Germline V lookup: CDR1 SGHTA, CDR2 FQGNSA. V lost 3 bases to trimming and J lost 2 bases, with 7 bases between them. The CDR3 loop reads CASSFNSNYGYTF. CDR3 DNA sequence: TGTGCCAGCAGCTTCAACTCGAACTATGGCTACACCTTC.

This chain's CDR3 is CASSQTSRRSSIYSPLHF. The CDR3 region has the DNA TGCGCCAGCAGTCAAACCTCCCGTCGGAGTTCCATCTATTCACCCCTCCACTTT. This chain links TRBV23-1 with TRBJ1-6; unclear D gene. TRBV23-1 qualifies as an ORF whose function is uncertain. CDR3 length equals 18 residues. The ends were cut back, 2 bases at V and 8 bases at J, with 22 bases in the middle.

The chain joins TRBV2 to TRBJ2-7, with 9 bases fitting TRBD2. From germline, CDR1 is SNHLY and CDR2 FYNNEI. V was clipped by 3 bases and J by 0 bases; unmatched bases: 0. CDR3 length: 14 residues. The CDR3 sequence is CASSETSGSYEQYF. CDR3 nucleotide sequence: TGTGCCAGCAGTGAGACTAGCGGCTCCTACGAGCAGTACTTC.

This sequence joins TRBV19 and TRBJ2-3; weak D call: TRBD1 (6 bases). The ends were cut back, 5 bases at V and 4 bases at J, with 13 bases in the middle. The CDR3 contains 14 residues. Germline-derived CDR1 and CDR2 are LNHDA and SQIVND (reference sequence). CDR3 in amino acids: CASSLGGRADTQYF. The DNA of the CDR3 is TGTGCCAGTAGTTTAGGGGGTCGGGCAGATACGCAGTATTTT.

The chain combines TRBV2 with TRBJ1-3; D gene ambiguous. Germline V CDR1 and CDR2: SNHLY, FYNNEI. Trimming left V 8 bases short and J 0 bases short, with 14 bases between. CDR3 length: 15 amino acids. CDR3 residues: CASSREGNSGNTIYF. The CDR3 bases are TGTGCCAGCTCTCGGGAGGGCAACTCTGGAAACACCATATATTTT.

The rearrangement uses TRBV20-1 and TRBJ2-3; D is possibly TRBD1 (6 bases). The V end was cut by 3 bases, the J end by 9 bases, with 10 bases between. CDR3 length: 11 residues. Germline values: CDR1 DFQATT, CDR2 SNEGSKA (reference sequence). CDR3 bases: TGCAGTGCTAGCTACAGGGAAACGCAGTATTTT. It encodes CSASYRETQYF.

This clone was detected a few times. This chain links TRBV5-1 with TRBJ2-1, with TRBD2 identical over 15 bases. CDR3 length equals 17 residues. CDR1 SGHRS and CDR2 YFSETQ come from the germline V gene. J lost 4 bases, V lost 4 bases, and 6 bases had no gene match. The CDR3 here is CASSPGTSGGLYNEQFF. CDR3 nucleotide sequence: TGCGCCAGCAGCCCTGGGACTAGCGGGGGGTTATACAATGAGCAGTTCTTC.

This chain uses TRBV18 with TRBJ2-1, with TRBD2 as a possible D gene (7 bases). The V end lost 6 bases, the J end lost 5 bases, and 17 bases lay between the germline ends. The CDR3 contains 15 residues. The germline V gene has CDR1 KGHSH and CDR2 LQKENI. CDR3 residues: CASSGQGTTNNEQFF. CDR3 DNA sequence: TGTGCCAGCTCGGGTCAGGGGACTACAAACAATGAGCAGTTCTTC.

Here the CDR3 reads CASSFPGYYGYTF. In nucleotides, the CDR3 is TGTGCCAGCAGCTTCCCCGGTTATTATGGCTACACCTTC. J is TRBJ1-2 and V is TRBV5-4; D unresolved. The ends were cut back, 2 bases at V and 5 bases at J, with 10 bases in the middle. Germline CDR1 is SGHNT and CDR2 is YYREEE (reference sequence). This CDR3 has 13 amino acids.

The rearrangement links TRBV21-1 to TRBJ2-5; the DNA was not compared with TRBD1, the D call given in the table. TRBV21-1 is tagged as a pseudogene. This CDR3 region has 15 residues. CDR3 protein: CASSKALKGMETQYF. The CDR3 DNA sequence: TGTGCCAGCAGCAAAGCGCTGAAGGGGATGGAGACCCAGTACTTC.